These 8 T cell receptor beta chains were sequenced from one sample in a study of cytomegalovirus exposure and HLA in healthy donors. In the PCR, 60 Vbeta and 13 Jbeta primers were used. TCRdb's copy holds only in-frame clones and misses some; the assay was immunoSEQ multiplex PCR. Of 150,000 to 200,000 clones in the sample, about 70% were seen once. The source material was PBMCs. The source of these receptors is a woman aged 40-49 years in good health and CMV-seropositive.

This clone is a singleton in its sample. J is TRBJ2-5 and V is TRBV18, with 8 bases that match TRBD1. The J call may be faulty, since TRBJ2-7 better matches the DNA end. The CDR3 runs to 16 residues. From germline, CDR1 is KGHSH and CDR2 LQKENI. The CDR3 DNA reads TGTGCCAGCTCACCACTTGACAGGGGTAGGTCCTACGAGCAGTACTTC. Translation: CASSPLDRGRSYEQYF.

The chain uses TRBV9 and TRBJ1-1; the match to TRBD1 covers 7 bases. V dropped 7 bases and J dropped 1; count of bases not matched to a gene: 10. The CDR3 length is 15 residues. Germline V gene data show CDR1 as SGDLS and CDR2 as YYNGEE. In DNA, the CDR3 is TGTGCCAGCGGCGAGTTACAGGGGACGAACACTGAAGCTTTCTTT. Amino acids: CASGELQGTNTEAFF.

The chain has TRBV10-3 and TRBJ1-4, with D tentatively TRBD1 (6 bases). Germline V gene lookup returns CDR1 ENHRY and CDR2 SYGVKD. V was shortened by 0 bases and J by 8 bases, with 13 bases between the two germline ends. The CDR3 sequence is 15 residues long. The chain's CDR3 is CAISESSRGEEKLFF. CDR3 coding DNA: TGTGCCATCAGTGAGTCGAGCAGGGGAGAAGAAAAACTGTTTTTT.

This chain links TRBV2 with TRBJ2-7; tentative D call: TRBD2 (6 bases). Trimming cost V 6 bases and J 4 bases, with 13 bases left between them. The CDR3 length is 13 residues. CDR1 is SNHLY, CDR2 FYNNEI, per germline. This CDR3 reads CASSYAGRYEQYF. CDR3 coding DNA: TGTGCCAGCAGCTATGCAGGGAGGTACGAGCAGTACTTC.

The rearrangement joins TRBV6-1 to TRBJ2-2, with a possible D match to TRBD2 (5 bases). V shed 4 bases and J shed 0 bases, with 9 bases lying between them. Germline V gene sequence: CDR1 MNHNS, CDR2 SASEGT. The CDR3 has 15 residues. The CDR3 reads CASSAGSANTGELFF. Written as DNA, the CDR3 is TGTGCCAGCAGTGCGGGTAGCGCGAACACCGGGGAGCTGTTTTTT.

The chain carries TRBV19 and TRBJ1-6, with D hard to call. The CDR3 is 17 amino acids. Germline V gene data show CDR1 as LNHDA and CDR2 as SQIVND (reference sequence). Between the trimmed V and J ends, which lost 7 bases and 4 bases, there was a span of 20 bases. CDR3 coding DNA: TGTGCCAGTACCACGAAGCCAGCGATGCTGTATAATTCACCCCTCCACTTT. The encoded protein is CASTTKPAMLYNSPLHF.

The chain employs TRBV6-1 and TRBJ2-1; TRBD2 matches at 8 bases. Germline V gives CDR1 MNHNS, CDR2 SASEGT. The CDR3 sequence is 15 residues long. V shed 6 bases and J 2 bases; nucleotides not matched to a gene: 6. The CDR3 here is CASRAGVSAYNEQFF. The CDR3 coding sequence is TGTGCCAGCAGAGCGGGAGTATCAGCCTACAATGAGCAGTTCTTC.

Here the CDR3 DNA reads TGTGCCAGCAGCCTAAGCCTACAGGGTAGAACCCTCCACTTT. This gives the protein CASSLSLQGRTLHF. The J gene is TRBJ1-6, the V gene TRBV7-2, with a tentative D call TRBD1 (6 bases). V lost 5 bases and J 14 bases, leaving 19 bases between the germline ends. The CDR3 totals 14 residues. The germline V gene has CDR1 SGHTA and CDR2 FQGNSA.